Listed below are T cell receptor beta chains from one sample, sequenced in a study of T-cell reconstitution after alpha-beta-depleted transplantation in children. TCRdb called the PCR reads again in MiXCR, with one record for every CDR3 protein. The sample shows 70,000 to 95,000 distinct CDR3 sequences, less than 20% of them seen only once. The starting material was PBMCs, mostly from graft donor cells, obtained 180 days after TCRalphabeta/CD19-depleted stem cell transplant. The receptors derive from a male patient aged 2-10 years who had a stem cell transplant for acute lymphoblastic leukemia, so the T cells may come from the graft donor. The CDR3 runs from the conserved cysteine through the conserved F or W. The order of the fields is J gene, clone size, V gene, D gene, CDR3 protein, CDR3 DNA. A D gene is named only where the DNA matches it firmly. Not all rows give a size; the values are once, few, many and, for expanded clones, a class.

TRBJ2-5,.,TRBV12-3/TRBV12-4,.,CASSLALGGANQETQYF,TGTGCCAGCAGTTTAGCGCTGGGCGGAGCCAACCAAGAGACCCAGTACTTC
TRBJ2-7,many,TRBV4-1,.,CASSHSPWGDEQYF,TGCGCCAGCAGCCACTCCCCGTGGGGGGACGAGCAGTACTTC
TRBJ1-2,.,TRBV20-1,.,CSARDRVGHLNYGYTF,TGCAGTGCTAGAGATAGAGTGGGGCACCTTAACTATGGCTACACCTTC
TRBJ2-6,few,TRBV6-1,.,CASSHRSGANVLTF,TGTGCCAGCAGCCACAGGTCTGGGGCCAACGTCCTGACTTTC
TRBJ2-3,.,TRBV7-9,TRBD2,CASTRLADTDTQYF,TGTGCCAGCACCCGACTAGCGGACACAGATACGCAGTATTTT
TRBJ2-2,.,TRBV4-1,.,CASSLRSNTGELFF,TGCGCCAGCAGCCTCAGGAGTAACACCGGGGAGCTGTTTTTT
TRBJ2-2,many,TRBV20-1,.,CSARDSRSSGELFF,TGCAGTGCTAGAGATAGCAGGTCGAGCGGGGAGCTGTTTTTT
TRBJ1-6,few,TRBV27,.,CASRSGVESPLHF,TGTGCCAGCAGGTCGGGGGTGGAGTCACCCCTCCACTTT
TRBJ2-1,.,TRBV5-5,.,CASSSRDSPDNEQFF,TGTGCCAGCAGCTCACGGGACTCCCCAGACAATGAGCAGTTCTTC
TRBJ2-2,.,TRBV5-1,.,CASRTDGGKTGELFF,TGCGCCAGCAGGACGGATGGGGGGAAAACCGGGGAGCTGTTTTTT